This T cell receptor beta chain emerged from a study of TIL therapy for anti-PD-1-resistant metastatic lung cancer. Whole-study results and caveats: Compared with baseline intratumoral T cells, expanded TIL cultures were more clonal and less diverse (around 5.7% vs 31%). Many TIL product clones were absent from baseline tumor, suggesting clonal contraction.

The ends were cut back, 10 bases at V and 4 bases at J, with 19 bases in the middle. From germline, CDR1 is LNHDA and CDR2 SQIVND (reference sequence). The CDR3 spans 14 residues. Indicated time point: pre-treatment sample, taken before nivolumab and TIL therapy. Most excised metastases sampled were pleural nodules or supraclavicular lymph nodes. This clone appeared a few times. Its antigen is not known. Sequencing used immunoSEQ v3. Sequencing was performed with immunoSEQ multiplex PCR; in TCRdb, only in-frame clones are kept and a portion is missing. The sample contains tens of thousands of clones, roughly 72% of which appear only once.

V gene TRBV19 combines with J gene TRBJ1-2, with D perhaps matching TRBD1 (6 bases). Sample: tumor tissue, taken at baseline. This TCR was recovered from a person aged 25-85 years with non-small cell lung cancer. The CDR3 reads CATDVGGPGYGYTF. As DNA, the CDR3 is TGTGCCACCGATGTCGGGGGGCCAGGCTATGGCTACACCTTC.